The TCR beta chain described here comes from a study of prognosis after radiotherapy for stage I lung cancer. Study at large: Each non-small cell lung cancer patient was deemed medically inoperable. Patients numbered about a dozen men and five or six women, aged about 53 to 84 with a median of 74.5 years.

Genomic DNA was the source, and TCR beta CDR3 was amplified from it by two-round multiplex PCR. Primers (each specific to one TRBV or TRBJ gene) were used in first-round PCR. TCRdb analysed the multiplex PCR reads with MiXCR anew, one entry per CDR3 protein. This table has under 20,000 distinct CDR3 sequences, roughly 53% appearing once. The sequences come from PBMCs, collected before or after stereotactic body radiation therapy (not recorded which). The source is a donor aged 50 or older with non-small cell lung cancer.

CDR3 in amino acids: CAWSGDFLSNQPQHF. The DNA of the CDR3 is TGTGCCTGGAGCGGGGACTTTTTGTCCAATCAGCCCCAGCATTTT. The V call is TRBV30, the J call TRBJ1-5; D might be TRBD1 (5 bases). This CDR3 has 15 amino acids. Germline assignment: CDR1 GTSNPN and CDR2 SVGIG (reference sequence). V was trimmed by 3 bases and J by 3 bases, leaving 15 bases between them.